The present TCR beta chain was sequenced within a study of cytomegalovirus exposure and HLA in healthy donors (TCRdb year 2017). Context from the whole study: The 500 to 800 repertoires of the first cohort and the 120 or so validation repertoires were produced on the same platform, according to a later analysis. The study aimed to test whether cataloging public T cell receptors could reveal signatures of past pathogen exposure. Along with the roughly 710-subject first cohort, a separate validation cohort of over a hundred different subjects was used. To predict cytomegalovirus infection status, the study brought together high-throughput TCR immunosequencing, statistical association of individual TCRs with disease status, and machine learning.

For this clone: This receptor's antigen is unknown. No much larger clone exists at a distance of one base, and base qualities are not known.

The library was built by means of the immunoSEQ multiplex PCR assay. The published analysis was carried out like this. To diagnose cytomegalovirus status from the catalog of TCR beta chain sequences, a statistical classification framework was built. The immuneACCESS repertoire file appears here via TCRdb, limited to in-frame rearrangements. These files lack a portion of the clones; in checked studies, under half of the deficit traces to unresolved V genes, and the cause of the others is not known. V, J and clone size are taken as reported in that table, and D and trimming were inferred from the DNA itself. The sample table records hundreds of thousands of clones; around 78% of these occur just once. Roughly 5.7% of the sample is in the top ten clones. The donors belonged to the validation cohort of under 150 subjects, which was separate from the approximately 700-subject first cohort. Summary of the overall study and its limitations: A later analysis had no HLA typing for the validation cohort, so co-occurrence there was scored across all 120 or so repertoires. According to the authors, the approach could potentially be generalized to other disease states and immunological phenotypes. Across donors, most TCR sequences were observed very rarely, whereas some public TCRs were present in many individuals. The study gave a list of under 200 TCR beta chains associated with cytomegalovirus. Cytomegalovirus status was reported to be diagnosed by the classifier with high specificity and sensitivity in both the original and validation cohorts. In vitro tests confirmed that a few of the cytomegalovirus-associated TCR beta chains recognize cytomegalovirus antigens. A later analysis found that TCRs clustered in the first cohort also tended to co-occur in the 130 or so validation repertoires, with 90% to 95% of cluster scores above 0.

The germline V gene supplies CDR1 SGHAT and CDR2 FQNNGV. V drops 3 bases and J drops 4 bases, leaving 13 bases in between. Taken from cysteine to phenylalanine, the CDR3 has 14 residues. The kept DNA is CDR3 alone, 42 bases in frame from the first base. The TCR comes from a woman under 30 in good health and CMV-seronegative. The chain links TRBV11-2 with TRBJ2-7; possibly the D gene is TRBD1, per 5 matching bases. The sample comprised PBMCs. In nucleotides, the sequence is TGTGCCAGCAGCTTCGCAGGGAAAGGATACGAGCAGTACTTC. Its protein reads: CASSFAGKGYEQYF.